The TCR beta chain described here comes from a study of blood T cell repertoires in COVID-19. Turning to the study itself: Samples came from the United States, Italy and Spain, spanning acute and convalescent COVID-19. Sources were T cells, B-cell-depleted T cells, or PBMCs; the material itself was cDNA or gDNA.

In the original analysis: Cell counts per sample came from amplifying reference gene primers. Sequencing used immunoSEQ multiplex PCR; TCRdb keeps in-frame clones, though not all of them. V and J calls and clone size are given by that table; D and trimming were obtained from the DNA. The table has around 260,000 clones, approximately 86% seen once. Germline CDR1 LNHDA, CDR2 SQIVND (reference sequence). The CDR3 is 13 amino acids. Trimming took off 6 bases at V and 5 bases at J, with 11 bases between the two ends. The sequencing sample was made of peripheral blood. The rearrangement uses TRBV19 and TRBJ1-5; D ambiguous. This clonotype originated in a man younger than 40 with active or convalescent COVID-19. CDR3 sequence: CASSPGLHQPQHF. CDR3 bases: TGTGCCAGTAGCCCAGGTCTGCATCAGCCCCAGCATTTT.